This T cell receptor beta chain was captured in a study of CD8 T cells in Susac syndrome. RNA was extracted with the RNeasy kit, and a quantity of roughly 0.5 to 1 ug was reverse transcribed using random hexamers. TCRdb called the immunoSEQ multiplex PCR reads again in MiXCR, with one record for every CDR3 protein. The sample has around 190,000 distinct CDR3 sequences, 85% to 95% seen once. Both CD4+ and CD8+ T cells were negatively isolated, and TEMRA cells underwent FACS enrichment. V gave up 3 bases and J gave up 4 bases; unmatched junction bases: 3. Germline CDR1 ENHRY, CDR2 SYGVKD. The CDR3 spans 13 residues.

The sequencing input was CD4+ T cells from PBMCs. This receptor was obtained from a human donor in good health. V and J are TRBV10-3 and TRBJ2-7; the match to TRBD1 covers 7 bases. Here the CDR3 reads CAISDTGEYEQYF. The CDR3 DNA sequence: TGTGCCATCAGTGACACAGGGGAATACGAGCAGTACTTC.